This TCR beta chain was captured by sequencing in a study of shared clonotypes between healthy human individuals. There are a few counts of this clone. Its antigen is currently unknown. Other DNA sequences of this sample code for an identical CDR3. Overall study findings and caveats: Owing to a small donor count, the genetic and exposure-history diversity represented was limited. Among a handful of donors, roughly 5% of naive CD4 clonotypes were found in common. Sample collection involved blood only; tissue repertoires are likely different.

Profiled with immunoSEQ multiplex PCR; TCRdb holds only in-frame clones, not every one. Seen here are about 980,000 clones, roughly 72% observed once, and the top ten hold over 1.3%. V shed 0 bases, J shed 1 base, and the junction held 2 bases outside the gene matches. Germline CDR1 is SGDLS and CDR2 is YYNGEE. The CDR3 covers 15 residues. CD4+ cells underwent separation, giving CD45RA+ naive and CD45RA-negative memory subsets. Sample: memory CD4+ T cells sorted from blood. Subset noted: CD45RA-negative fraction. The TCR sequence derives from a man younger than 35 in good health. V usage is TRBV9 and J usage is TRBJ1-1; 8 bases agree with TRBD1. CDR3 nucleotide sequence: TGTGCCAGCAGCGTAGCCGGACAGGGGAACACTGAAGCTTTCTTT. It is translated as CASSVAGQGNTEAFF.